Following are 9 T cell receptor delta chains from one sample sequenced in a study of gamma-delta chains in newborns, infants, children. TCRdb re-called the reads with CATT. The sample yields over 800 delta-chain clones, 0.84% seen once. Sequencing was performed on blood. The source is a child in good health.

This clone was seen a handful of times. One junction end disagrees with the germline gene, perhaps due to a read error. The V and J genes are TRDV2 and TRDJ1; TRDD3 agrees at 8 bases. This CDR3 has 18 amino acids. Germline V CDR1 and CDR2: GEAIGNYY, EKD. This CDR3 is CARDTVLGAKLYADKLIF. As DNA, the CDR3 is TGTGCCCGTGACACCGTACTGGGGGCCAAGCTATACGCCGATAAACTCATCTTT.

For this clone: Only one base separates this from a far larger clonotype, so it likely reflects a read error. Different DNA sequences within this sample yield the same CDR3. This chain joins TRDV2 and TRDJ1; a possible D gene is TRDD3 (6 bases). CDR1 GEAIGNYY and CDR2 EKD come from the germline V gene. V shed 1 base and J shed 10 bases, with 24 bases lying between them. This CDR3 contains 16 residues. CDR3: CACDTVVGAQPRGLIF. CDR3 coding DNA: TGTGCCTGTGACACTGTGGTGGGGGCTCAACCCCGCGGACTCATCTTT.

This clone was found a few times. A far larger clone is just one base off, so this is likely a read error. V usage is TRDV2 and J usage is TRDJ1, with D unclear. V was shortened by 3 bases and J by 0 bases, with 22 bases between the two germline ends. The CDR3 length is 18 residues. Germline assignment: CDR1 GEAIGNYY and CDR2 EKD. The CDR3 loop is CACDAVGVVRVDTDKLIF. Here the CDR3 DNA reads TGTGCCTGTGACGCAGTAGGCGTGGTGAGGGTCGACACCGATAAACTCATCTTT.

This clone came up a few times. A far larger clone is one nucleotide away, so this likely arose from a read error. CDR3 region: CALGVLRPASALLGELLYTDKLIF. In nucleotides, the CDR3 is TGTGCTCTTGGGGTACTACGGCCCGCGTCCGCTTTGTTGGGGGAGTTATTGTACACCGATAAACTCATCTTT. The chain is built from TRDV1 and TRDJ1; 7 bases agree with TRDD3. This CDR3 has 24 residues. The V and J ends lost 4 bases and 0 bases, in that order; junction bases with no gene match: 32. Germline CDR1 and CDR2: TSWWSYY and QGS.

As to this clone: This sequence is one base from a far larger clone and is likely a read error. The chain combines TRAV29/DV5 with TRDJ1; TRDD3 matches at 13 bases. Germline assignment: CDR1 NSMFDY and CDR2 ISSIKDK. This CDR3 region has 19 residues. V lost 3 bases to trimming and J lost 0 bases; unmatched junction nucleotides: 14. The CDR3, as DNA: TGTGCAGCAAAACCGTTCCTACTGGGGGATACGCCGCACACCGATAAACTCATCTTT. Translating it yields CAAKPFLLGDTPHTDKLIF.

This clone was observed a few times. With a far larger clone one base away, a read error is the likely cause. The V and J genes are TRDV1 and TRDJ1; 9 nucleotides line up with TRDD2. The CDR3 is 21 amino acids. Trimming cost V 4 bases and J 5 bases; bases outside gene matches: 26. Germline V gene data show CDR1 as TSWWSYY and CDR2 as QGS. The CDR3 here is CALGGMSFLLFTTGRRDKLIF. The CDR3, as DNA: TGTGCTCTTGGGGGGATGTCCTTCCTACTTTTTACTACCGGGCGGCGTGATAAACTCATCTTT.

About this clone itself: Possible read error: a much larger clone is one base away. The chain uses TRDV1 and TRDJ1, with TRDD3 matching over 13 bases. CDR1 is TSWWSYY and CDR2 is QGS in the germline V gene. Trimming removed 0 bases from V and 1 base from J; junction bases left unmatched: 26. This CDR3 spans 25 amino acids. The chain's CDR3 is CALGELDKGFSPYYWGIRSTDKLIF. CDR3 sequence (DNA): TGTGCTCTTGGGGAACTAGATAAGGGCTTTTCCCCATACTACTGGGGGATACGATCCACCGATAAACTCATCTTT.

Note on this clone: TCRdb shows a much larger clone's protein in place of this DNA's translation, and the two differ at residue 12, likely through a read error; the protein shown is translated from the DNA. The genes are TRDV1 and TRDJ1; 9 nucleotides line up with TRDD2. The CDR3 extends over 21 amino acids. The ends lost 3 bases at V and 5 bases at J; junction bases unmatched: 25. Germline lookup yields CDR1 TSWWSYY and CDR2 QGS. In nucleotides, the CDR3 is TGTGCTCTTGGGGAGATGTCCTTCCTACTTTTTGCTACCGGGCGGCGTGATAAACTCATCTTT. It codes for CALGEMSFLLFATGRRDKLIF.

This clone turned up a few times. Since a far larger clone is one base different, this is likely a read error. The gene calls are TRDV2 and TRDJ1, with 9 bases aligning to TRDD3. Germline V gene lookup returns CDR1 GEAIGNYY and CDR2 EKD. J was trimmed by 4 bases and V by 2 bases; bases with no gene match: 13. The CDR3 contains 17 residues. This chain's CDR3 is CACDKLILGDTHDKLIF. In nucleotides, the CDR3 is TGTGCCTGTGACAAACTTATCCTCGGGGATACGCACGATAAACTCATCTTT.